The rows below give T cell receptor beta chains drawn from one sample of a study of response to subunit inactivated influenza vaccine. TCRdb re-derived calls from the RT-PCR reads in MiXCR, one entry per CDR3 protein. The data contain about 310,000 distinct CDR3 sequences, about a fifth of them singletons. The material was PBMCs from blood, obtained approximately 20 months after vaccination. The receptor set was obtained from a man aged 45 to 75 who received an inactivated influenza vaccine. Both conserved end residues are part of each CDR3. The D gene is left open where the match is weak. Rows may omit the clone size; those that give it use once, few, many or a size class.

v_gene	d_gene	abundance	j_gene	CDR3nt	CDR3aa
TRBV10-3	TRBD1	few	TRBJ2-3	TGTGCCATCAGCGCAGGACAGGGCGGGACAGATACGCAGTATTTT	CAISAGQGGTDTQYF
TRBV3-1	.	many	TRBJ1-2	TGTGCCAGCACCGCCTCCCGGGCAGGGTTGTATGGCTACACCTTC	CASTASRAGLYGYTF
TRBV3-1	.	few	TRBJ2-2	TGTGCCAGCAGCCAGACCCAGTCCGGGGAGCTGTTTTTT	CASSQTQSGELFF
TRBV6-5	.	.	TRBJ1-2	TGTGCCAGCAGTTACACCAACTATGGCTACACCTTC	CASSYTNYGYTF
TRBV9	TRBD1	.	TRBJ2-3	TGTGCCAGCAGCCCCTTTGGGACAGGTTCAGATACGCAGTATTTT	CASSPFGTGSDTQYF
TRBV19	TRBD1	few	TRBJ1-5	TGTGCCAGTCGGTGGGACAGAAATCAGCCCCAGCATTTT	CASRWDRNQPQHF
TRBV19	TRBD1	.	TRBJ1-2	TGTGCCAGTGCTCCCGGGACAGACTACTATGGCTACACCTTC	CASAPGTDYYGYTF
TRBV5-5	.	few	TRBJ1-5	TGTGCCAGCAGCTCGGGACCATTACGAAATACTATCGTTCAGCCCCAGCATTTT	CASSSGPLRNTIVQPQHF
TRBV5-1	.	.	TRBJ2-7	TGCGCCAGCAGCTTGGACGGCGCGGTTGAGCAGTACTTC	CASSLDGAVEQYF
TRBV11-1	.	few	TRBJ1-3	TGTGCCAGCAGCCCCCGCCCCCCGGGCTTTGTCTCTGGAAACACCATATATTTT	CASSPRPPGFVSGNTIYF
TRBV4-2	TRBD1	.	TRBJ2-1	TGTGCCAGCAGCCAAGAATGGGGGACAGGGTACAATGAGCAGTTCTTC	CASSQEWGTGYNEQFF
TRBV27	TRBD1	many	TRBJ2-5	TGTGCCAGCAGTCGGGGACAGGGGCCCCCGTTGGAGACCCAGTACTTC	CASSRGQGPPLETQYF
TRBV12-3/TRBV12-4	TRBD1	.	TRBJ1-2	TGTGCCAGCAGTCTAGGACAGGGAAATGGCTACACCTTC	CASSLGQGNGYTF
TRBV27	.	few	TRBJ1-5	TGTGCCAGCAGTTTATGGGGGGCGGGTAATCAGCCCCAGCATTTT	CASSLWGAGNQPQHF
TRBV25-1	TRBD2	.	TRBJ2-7	TGTGCCAGCAGTGAACGAACCCTGGCGGGAGGCTACTACGAGCAGTACTTC	CASSERTLAGGYYEQYF
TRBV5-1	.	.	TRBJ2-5	TGCGCCAGCAGTTCCACCACGGGGGGCGCAGAGACCCAGTACTTC	CASSSTTGGAETQYF
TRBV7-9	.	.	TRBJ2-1	TGTGCCAGCAGCTTAGGTCGCCTTAGCGAGCAGTTCTTC	CASSLGRLSEQFF
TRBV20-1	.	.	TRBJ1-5	TGCAGTGCTAGCGGATCCTTCGGGCGGTGGGAGAATCAGCCCCAGCATTTT	CSASGSFGRWENQPQHF
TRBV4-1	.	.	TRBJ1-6	TGCGCCAGCAGCCAAGACGGGCAGTATAATTCACCCCTCCACTTT	CASSQDGQYNSPLHF
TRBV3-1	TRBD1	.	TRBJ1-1	TGTGCCAGCAGCCAAATACAGGGGGCTAAGAGCGGAGCTTTCTTT	CASSQIQGAKSGAFF
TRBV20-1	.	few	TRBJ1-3	TGCAGTGCTCCCTTCGCCCTTGGAAACACCATATATTTT	CSAPFALGNTIYF
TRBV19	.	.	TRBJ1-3	TGTGCCAGTAGTAAAGGAGGAGACGGAAACACCATATATTTT	CASSKGGDGNTIYF
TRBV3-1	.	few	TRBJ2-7	TGTGCCAGCAGCCACCGACCGCGGTCCTACGAGCAGTACTTC	CASSHRPRSYEQYF
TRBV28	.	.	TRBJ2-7	TGTGCCAGCAGTTCCCCTAGTGTCCCCTACGAGCAGTACTTC	CASSSPSVPYEQYF
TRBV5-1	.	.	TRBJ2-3	TGCGCCAGCAGCCGCGGACACCCCCAAAGCACAGATACGCAGTATTTT	CASSRGHPQSTDTQYF
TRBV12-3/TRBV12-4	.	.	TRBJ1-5	TGTGCCAGCAGTCCCTCCAGGGTGAATCAGCCCCAGCATTTT	CASSPSRVNQPQHF
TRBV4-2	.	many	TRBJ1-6	TGTGCCAGCAGCCCGTTGGACCCAAAGGATAATTCACCCCTCCACTTT	CASSPLDPKDNSPLHF
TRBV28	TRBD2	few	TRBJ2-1	TGTGCCAGCAGTTCACCGGGACTAGGGATCTACAATGAGCAGTTCTTC	CASSSPGLGIYNEQFF
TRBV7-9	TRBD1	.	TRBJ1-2	TGTGCCAGCAGTACCGGACAGGGTTCACTGGGCTACACCTTC	CASSTGQGSLGYTF
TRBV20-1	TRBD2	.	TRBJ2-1	TGCAGTGCCACTAGCGGGAGGGCGGTCAATGAGCAGTTCTTC	CSATSGRAVNEQFF
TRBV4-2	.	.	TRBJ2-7	TGTGCCAGCAGCCAGGAGCTAGCGCCGAGCTCCTACGAGCAGTACTTC	CASSQELAPSSYEQYF
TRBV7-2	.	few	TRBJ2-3	TGTGCCAGCTCCACATCCGGGACGCCCCCGCCAGATACGCAGTATTTT	CASSTSGTPPPDTQYF
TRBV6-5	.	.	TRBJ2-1	TGTGCCAGCAGTTACGCTAGCGATTTCTCCTACAATGAGCAGTTCTTC	CASSYASDFSYNEQFF
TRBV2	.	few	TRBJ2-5	TGTGCCAGCAGTGAAGTCGGACAGAGAGAAGAGACCCAGTACTTC	CASSEVGQREETQYF
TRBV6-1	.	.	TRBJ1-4	TGTGCCAGCAGGACCCACCAACAGGTTAATGAAAAACTGTTTTTT	CASRTHQQVNEKLFF
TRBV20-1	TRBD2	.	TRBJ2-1	TGCAGTGCTAGTAGCGGGAGCGCGAGTGAGCAGTTCTTC	CSASSGSASEQFF
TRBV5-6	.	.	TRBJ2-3	TGTGCCAGCAGCTCGTCGGGCCAACGAGATACGCAGTATTTT	CASSSSGQRDTQYF
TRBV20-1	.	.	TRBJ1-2	TGCAGTGCTAGAGACGACGGGGGCTACACCTTC	CSARDDGGYTF
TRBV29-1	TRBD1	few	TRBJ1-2	TGCAGCGTAGGAGGGACAGGGGGCGAAGCTAACTATGGCTACACCTTC	CSVGGTGGEANYGYTF
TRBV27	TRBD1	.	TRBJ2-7	TGTGCCAGCAGTCACGGACAGGGGGCGGGCTACGAGCAGTACTTC	CASSHGQGAGYEQYF
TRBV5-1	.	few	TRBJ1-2	TGCGCCAGCAGCTTCCAAGACCGACGTGGCTACACCTTC	CASSFQDRRGYTF
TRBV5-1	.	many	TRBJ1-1	TGCGCCAGCAGCTTGTATGGGAACAGGGAGGGCACTGAAGCTTTCTTT	CASSLYGNREGTEAFF
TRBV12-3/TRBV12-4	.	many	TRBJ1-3	TGTGCCAGCAGGCGCCTAAGCCCTGGAAACACCATATATTTT	CASRRLSPGNTIYF
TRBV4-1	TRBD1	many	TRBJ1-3	TGCGCCAGCAGCCCAAAACTCTTCCGAACAGGGGGCGCATCTGGAAACACCATATATTTT	CASSPKLFRTGGASGNTIYF
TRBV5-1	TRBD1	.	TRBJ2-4	TGCGCCAGCCGGGACAGTCTAGCCAAAAACATTCAGTACTTC	CASRDSLAKNIQYF
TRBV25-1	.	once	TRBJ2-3	TGTGCCAGCAGTCGGGTTTTCACAGATACGCAGTATTTT	CASSRVFTDTQYF
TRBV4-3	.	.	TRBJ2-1	TGCGCCAGCAGCCAAGAAATTACGGGTACCCCCTACAATGAGCAGTTCTTC	CASSQEITGTPYNEQFF
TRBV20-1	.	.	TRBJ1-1	TGCAGTGCTAGGGCCGGACACGCGAACACTGAAGCTTTCTTT	CSARAGHANTEAFF
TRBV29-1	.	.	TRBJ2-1	TGCAGCGTTGATAACGGGTGGGTTGAGCAGTTCTTC	CSVDNGWVEQFF
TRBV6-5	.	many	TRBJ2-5	TGTGCCAGCAGTTACCAAACCCCACAGGCGTACCAAGAGACCCAGTACTTC	CASSYQTPQAYQETQYF
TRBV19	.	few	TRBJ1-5	TGTGCCAGTAGTAGACAAGACAATCAGCCCCAGCATTTT	CASSRQDNQPQHF
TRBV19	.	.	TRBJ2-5	TGTGCCAGTAGTACAGACGCGGCGGTGGCGACCCAGTACTTC	CASSTDAAVATQYF
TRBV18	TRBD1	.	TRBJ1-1	TGTGCCAGCTCACCACCGGGACAGATAGTCACTGAAGCTTTCTTT	CASSPPGQIVTEAFF
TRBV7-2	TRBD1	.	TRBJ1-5	TGTGCCAGCAGCCCCCGGACAGGGGATCAGCCCCAGCATTTT	CASSPRTGDQPQHF